Listed here are 7 T cell receptor beta chains from one sample, sequenced in a study of T cells in Graves' hyperthyroidism and ophthalmopathy. The CDR3 regions of TCR beta were amplified from RNA transcripts. RT-PCR in the first round (using the HTBI primer set) targeted the TCR CDR3. TCRdb passed the multiplex PCR reads through MiXCR, listing each CDR3 protein once. The data hold some 320,000 distinct CDR3 sequences, with roughly 13% observed a single time. The sequenced sample consisted of blood. All receptors come from a woman aged 40-49 years with Graves' ophthalmopathy.

This clonotype showed up many times. The chain uses TRBV12-3 or TRBV12-4 and TRBJ1-6, with D possibly TRBD1 on 5 matching bases. The CDR3 has 13 amino acids. Trimming cost V 6 bases and J 17 bases, with 20 bases left between them. For the CDR3, the DNA is TGTGCCAGCAGATCGAGCGGGCGGGGGAAAGTCCACTTT. Its translation: CASRSSGRGKVHF.

This clonotype was picked up a small number of times. The chain links TRBV9 to TRBJ2-3; D is unclear. V was pared by 3 bases and J by 5 bases, with 16 bases between. Germline CDR1 and CDR2: SGDLS and YYNGEE. The CDR3 is made up of 15 amino acids. The CDR3 sequence is CASSDLSGSEDTQYF. The CDR3 nucleotides read TGTGCCAGCAGCGACCTTTCAGGTTCCGAAGATACGCAGTATTTT.

Comments on this clonotype: An end of the junction differs from the germline gene, which may be a read error. The chain combines TRBV4-2 with TRBJ2-3, with D perhaps matching TRBD1 or TRBD2 (5 bases each). The CDR3 spans 15 residues. The germline V gene has CDR1 LGHNA and CDR2 YNFKEQ. The chain's CDR3 is CASGQAGTQRHTQYF. CDR3 sequence (DNA): TGTGCCAGCGGCCAAGCCGGGACCCAAAGGCATACGCAGTATTTT.

The chain recombines TRBV18 with TRBJ1-2; 10 bases map to TRBD1. The germline gives CDR1 KGHSH, CDR2 LQKENI. The trim removed 3 bases at V and 8 bases at J, leaving 6 bases unmatched. The CDR3 runs 14 residues. The CDR3, as DNA: TGTGCCAGCTCACCGGGACAGGGGTTTAGCGGCTACACCTTC. As protein: CASSPGQGFSGYTF.

This clonotype was detected a few times. The chain carries TRBV19 and TRBJ1-3, with unresolved D. Trimming took 3 bases from V and 0 from J, leaving 6 bases between them. Germline values: CDR1 LNHDA, CDR2 SQIVND (reference sequence). This CDR3 comprises 14 residues. The CDR3 sequence is CASSMGFSGNTIYF. DNA of the CDR3: TGTGCCAGTAGTATGGGGTTCTCTGGAAACACCATATATTTT.

This clonotype was detected ten times or more. The chain joins TRBV2 to TRBJ2-1; maybe TRBD2 (5 bases). Trimming left V 3 bases short and J 9 bases short, with 18 bases between. The V gene's germline CDR1 is SNHLY and CDR2 FYNNEI. This CDR3 region has 15 residues. CDR3 residues: CASSDSSLALSEQFF. For the CDR3, the DNA is TGTGCCAGCAGTGATTCTAGCCTAGCTCTAAGTGAGCAGTTCTTC. Together with reference TRBV2 and TRBJ2-1, the CDR3 gives the full variable domain: EPEVTQTPSHQVTQMGQEVILRCVPISNHLYFYWYRQILGQKVEFLVSFYNNEISEKSEIFDDQFSVERPDGSNFTLKIRSTKLEDSAMYFCASSDSSLALSEQFFGPGTRLTVL.

The chain has TRBV5-6 and TRBJ2-7, with a possible D match to TRBD1 (6 bases). Trimming left V 4 bases short and J 0 bases short, with 14 bases between. This CDR3 comprises 15 residues. Germline values: CDR1 SGHDT, CDR2 YYEEEE. DNA of the CDR3: TGTGCCAGCAGCCGAGGGACACAGAGCTCCTACGAGCAGTACTTC. Residues: CASSRGTQSSYEQYF.